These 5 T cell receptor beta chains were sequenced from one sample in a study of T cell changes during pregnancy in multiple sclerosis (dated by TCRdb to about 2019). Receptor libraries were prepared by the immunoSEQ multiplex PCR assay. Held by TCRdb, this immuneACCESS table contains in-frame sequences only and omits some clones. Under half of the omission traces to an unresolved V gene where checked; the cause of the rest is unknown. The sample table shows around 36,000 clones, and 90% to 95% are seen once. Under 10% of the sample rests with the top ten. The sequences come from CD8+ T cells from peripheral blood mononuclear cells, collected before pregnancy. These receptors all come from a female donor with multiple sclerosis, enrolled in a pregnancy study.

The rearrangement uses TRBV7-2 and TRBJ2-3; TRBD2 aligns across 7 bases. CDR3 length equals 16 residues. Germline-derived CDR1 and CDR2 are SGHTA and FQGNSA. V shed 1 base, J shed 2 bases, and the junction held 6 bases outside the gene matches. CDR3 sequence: CASSLVSGTITDTQYF. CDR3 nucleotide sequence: TGTGCCAGCAGCTTAGTCAGCGGGACCATCACAGATACGCAGTATTTT.

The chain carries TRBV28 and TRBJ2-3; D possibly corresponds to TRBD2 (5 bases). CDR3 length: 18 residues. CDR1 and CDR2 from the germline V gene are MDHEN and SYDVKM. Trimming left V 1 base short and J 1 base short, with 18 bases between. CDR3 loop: CASSLSSWSGAGTDTQYF. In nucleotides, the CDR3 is TGTGCCAGCAGTTTATCCTCTTGGTCCGGAGCGGGCACAGATACGCAGTATTTT.

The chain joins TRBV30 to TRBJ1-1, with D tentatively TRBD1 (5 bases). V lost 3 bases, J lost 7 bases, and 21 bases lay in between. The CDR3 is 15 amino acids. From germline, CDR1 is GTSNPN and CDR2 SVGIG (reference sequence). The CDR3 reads CAWRPTGIMAHEAFF. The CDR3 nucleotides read TGTGCCTGGAGGCCTACAGGAATTATGGCCCATGAAGCTTTCTTT.

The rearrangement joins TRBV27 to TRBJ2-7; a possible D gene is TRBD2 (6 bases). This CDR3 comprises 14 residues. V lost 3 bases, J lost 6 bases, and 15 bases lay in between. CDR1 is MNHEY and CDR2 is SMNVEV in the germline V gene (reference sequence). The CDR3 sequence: CASSLGGISREQYF. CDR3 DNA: TGTGCCAGCAGTTTGGGCGGGATTTCCCGCGAGCAGTACTTC.

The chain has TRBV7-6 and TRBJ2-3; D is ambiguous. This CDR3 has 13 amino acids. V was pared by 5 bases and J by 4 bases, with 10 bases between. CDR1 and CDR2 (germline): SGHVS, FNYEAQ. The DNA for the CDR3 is TGTGCCAGCAGCCCCAGATTCGCAGATACGCAGTATTTT. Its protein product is CASSPRFADTQYF.